This TCR beta chain appears in the sequencing data of a study of T-cell memory formation after mild COVID-19. This CDR3 spans 14 amino acids. Germline loops: CDR1 SGHRS, CDR2 YFSETQ. One entry per CDR3 protein, called by TCRdb with MiXCR from the 5' RACE reads. The sample carries under 300,000 distinct CDR3 sequences, less than 9.5% recorded once. This clonotype was found many times. Sequence at one end of the junction differs from germline and may be a read error. This TCR came from a man in his late teens or twenties who had mild COVID-19 (a few samples of this study predate the infection). Cell type and time point are not known. The specimen was PBMCs or a T cell subset sorted from them (not recorded which). The V call is TRBV5-1, the J call TRBJ2-5, with D perhaps being TRBD1 or TRBD2 (5 bases each). CDR3 in DNA: TGTGCCAGCAGCTTGGGGACGTCGCAAGAGACCCAGTACTTC. Translated: CASSLGTSQETQYF.